Reported below is one TCR beta chain. The antigen remains unidentified. Germline trimming cut 5 bases from V and 5 bases from J; bases unmatched to any gene: 5. The length of the CDR3 is 14 residues. Germline CDR1 and CDR2: SGHRS and YFSETQ. This entry comes from a study of cytomegalovirus exposure and HLA in healthy donors. In the study overall: The approximately 100 million unique TCR beta sequences, from about 179 million T cells, were found by an earlier analysis. A preliminary data release comprised approximately 85 million unique TCRs obtained from HLA-typed donors. Study-wide results and limits: When analyzed later, the rates of TCR association showed variation by HLA locus, with DRB1 the most and HLA-C the fewest.

In the PCR, 60 Vbeta and 13 Jbeta primers were used. Profiled with immunoSEQ multiplex PCR; TCRdb holds only in-frame clones, not every one. This sample has some 120,000 clones, with around 74% found just once. J is TRBJ2-1 and V is TRBV5-1, with TRBD1 matching 9 bases. Specimen: PBMCs. This sequence originates from a woman aged 18-35 years in good health and CMV-seronegative. The CDR3: CASSPGTGNNEQFF. Here the CDR3 DNA reads TGCGCCAGCAGTCCTGGGACAGGGAACAATGAGCAGTTCTTC. Together with reference TRBV5-1 and TRBJ2-1, the CDR3 gives the full variable domain: KAGVTQTPRYLIKTRGQQVTLSCSPISGHRSVSWYQQTPGQGLQFLFEYFSETQRNKGNFPGRFSGRQFSNSRSEMNVSTLELGDSALYLCASSPGTGNNEQFFGPGTRLTVL.